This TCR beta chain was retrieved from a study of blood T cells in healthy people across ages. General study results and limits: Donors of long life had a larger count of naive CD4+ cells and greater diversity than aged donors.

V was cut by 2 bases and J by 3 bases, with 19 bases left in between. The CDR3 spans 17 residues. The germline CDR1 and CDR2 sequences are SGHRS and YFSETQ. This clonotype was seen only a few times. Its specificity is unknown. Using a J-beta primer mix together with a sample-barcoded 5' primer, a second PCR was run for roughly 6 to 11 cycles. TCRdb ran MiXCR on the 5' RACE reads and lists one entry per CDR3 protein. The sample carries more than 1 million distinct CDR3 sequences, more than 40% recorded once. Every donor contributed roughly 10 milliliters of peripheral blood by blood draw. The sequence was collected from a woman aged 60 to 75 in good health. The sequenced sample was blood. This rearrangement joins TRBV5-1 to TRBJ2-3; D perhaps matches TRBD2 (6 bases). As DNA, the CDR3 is TGCGCCAGCAGCTTAGGGGCAGCCCGACGGGGGACAGATACGCAGTATTTT. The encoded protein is CASSLGAARRGTDTQYF.